Below are 26 T cell receptor beta chains sequenced from a single sample in a study of shared clonotypes between healthy human individuals. Generated by immunoSEQ multiplex PCR, the TCRdb table keeps only in-frame clones and is missing some. The table shows about 1 million clones, with around 74% occurring only once. Sample: memory CD4+ T cells sorted from blood. Regarding subset: CD45RA-negative fraction. Receptor source: a young man in good health.

V usage is TRBV7-2 and J usage is TRBJ2-3, with D uncertain. Germline CDR1 reads SGHTA; CDR2 reads FQGNSA. V dropped 3 bases and J dropped 10 bases, with 11 bases sitting between them. CDR3 length: 12 amino acids. The DNA for the CDR3 is TGTGCCAGCAGCTTTTCAACCCGATCGCAGTATTTT. Translation gives CASSFSTRSQYF.

The J gene is TRBJ2-1, the V gene TRBV19; TRBD2 matches at 8 bases. Germline assignment: CDR1 LNHDA and CDR2 SQIVND (reference sequence). The V and J ends lost 5 bases and 8 bases, in that order; junction bases with no gene match: 5. This CDR3 region has 13 residues. CDR3 loop: CASSGGLVYEQFF. The CDR3 DNA follows: TGTGCCAGTAGTGGGGGACTAGTCTATGAGCAGTTCTTC.

This chain connects TRBV14 to TRBJ1-1, with 8 bases aligning to TRBD1. From germline, CDR1 is SGHDN and CDR2 FVKESK. Trimming took 0 bases from V and 8 from J; bases not matched to a gene: 11. The CDR3 length is 16 residues. The CDR3 bases are TGTGCCAGCAGCCAAGATAGATCGGACAGGGTTCGAGAAGCTTTCTTT. Its protein product is CASSQDRSDRVREAFF.

The rearrangement links TRBV29-1 to TRBJ2-7; TRBD1 matches 10 bases. The CDR3 is 15 amino acids. Trimming took 0 bases from V and 4 from J; bases not matched to a gene: 6. CDR1 is SQVTM and CDR2 is ANQGSEA in the germline V gene. CDR3 amino acids: CSVEEGQGRQYEQYF. The DNA of the CDR3 is TGCAGCGTTGAAGAGGGACAGGGGCGTCAGTACGAGCAGTACTTC.

The chain recombines TRBV10-3 with TRBJ1-6, with D possibly TRBD1 on 5 matching bases. Germline V gives CDR1 ENHRY, CDR2 SYGVKD. The V and J ends lost 10 bases and 5 bases respectively, with 21 bases between them. The CDR3 covers 16 residues. The CDR3 sequence is CATKPRQLRDNSPLHF. The CDR3 nucleotides read TGTGCCACCAAACCTAGACAGCTTCGGGATAATTCACCCCTCCACTTT.

The chain has TRBV2 and TRBJ1-2, with D unclear. The CDR3 runs 12 residues. In germline, CDR1 is SNHLY, CDR2 FYNNEI. V gave up 2 bases and J gave up 8 bases, with 9 bases separating them. The CDR3 here is CASSELSYGYTF. The CDR3, as DNA: TGTGCCAGCAGTGAACTCAGCTACGGCTACACCTTC.

The chain carries TRBV7-3 and TRBJ2-7, with 8 bases fitting TRBD1. CDR3 size: 13 residues. With 5 bases clipped from V and 5 bases from J, the junction kept 5 bases outside the gene matches. Germline CDR1 and CDR2: SGHTA and FQGTGA. The CDR3 protein is CASSLDRDDEQYF. CDR3 sequence (DNA): TGTGCCAGCAGCCTGGACAGGGACGACGAGCAGTACTTC.

This chain joins TRBV7-2 and TRBJ2-1, with 8 bases aligning to TRBD1. The CDR3 spans 15 residues. V lost 5 bases, J lost 6 bases, and 9 bases stayed unmatched. Germline V gene lookup returns CDR1 SGHTA and CDR2 FQGNSA. In DNA, the CDR3 is TGTGCCAGCAGCAAATCAGGGGGCTCAGGCAATGAGCAGTTCTTC. This encodes CASSKSGGSGNEQFF.

A word on this clone: The sample contains more than one DNA sequence encoding this CDR3. The chain combines TRBV5-1 with TRBJ1-3; D unresolved. V was trimmed by 0 bases and J by 2 bases, leaving 6 bases between them. The CDR3 contains 14 residues. The germline V gene encodes CDR1 SGHRS and CDR2 YFSETQ. The CDR3 DNA reads TGCGCCAGCAGCTTGGGGACGGCTGGAAACACCATATATTTT. Residues: CASSLGTAGNTIYF. The full variable domain, in which reference TRBV5-1 and TRBJ1-3 provide the parts outside the CDR3, is KAGVTQTPRYLIKTRGQQVTLSCSPISGHRSVSWYQQTPGQGLQFLFEYFSETQRNKGNFPGRFSGRQFSNSRSEMNVSTLELGDSALYLCASSLGTAGNTIYFGEGSWLTVV.

The rearrangement uses TRBV5-1 and TRBJ2-5; TRBD2 might be the D (6 bases). Germline assignment: CDR1 SGHRS and CDR2 YFSETQ. Trimming left V 3 bases short and J 4 bases short, with 16 bases between. The CDR3 covers 15 residues. This CDR3 is CASSSTGARGETQYF. DNA of the CDR3: TGCGCCAGCAGCTCCACCGGGGCGCGGGGAGAGACCCAGTACTTC.

This clone was picked up one time. V usage is TRBV27 and J usage is TRBJ1-5; 7 positions agree with TRBD1. The CDR3 runs 14 residues. After removal of 3 bases from V and 8 bases from J, the junction contained 7 bases not matched to a gene. The germline gives CDR1 MNHEY, CDR2 SMNVEV (reference sequence). CDR3 amino acids: CASSFVSGGKPQHF. The CDR3 nucleotides are TGTGCCAGCAGTTTTGTGTCAGGGGGTAAGCCCCAGCATTTT.

V and J are TRBV2 and TRBJ1-1, with TRBD1 identical over 7 bases. V gave up 6 bases and J gave up 7 bases; unmatched junction bases: 8. Looked up from germline, CDR1 is SNHLY and CDR2 is FYNNEI. The CDR3 is made up of 13 amino acids. In nucleotides, the CDR3 is TGTGCCAGCAGCAACTCGGGACAGCGTGAAGCTTTCTTT. It yields the protein CASSNSGQREAFF.

The chain joins TRBV11-1 to TRBJ2-7, with D possibly matching TRBD2 (5 bases). The length of the CDR3 is 12 residues. Germline CDR1 and CDR2: SGHAT and FQDESV (reference sequence). The germline V and J ends were trimmed by 1 base and 7 bases, with 8 bases remaining between them. The CDR3 DNA follows: TGTGCCAGCAGCTTAGGCCCGGGAGAGCAGTACTTC. The encoded protein is CASSLGPGEQYF.

V is TRBV9 and J is TRBJ2-7; possible D gene TRBD2, 6 bases. V lost 0 bases to trimming and J lost 6 bases, with 16 bases between them. This CDR3 is built from 15 residues. The germline gives CDR1 SGDLS, CDR2 YYNGEE. The CDR3 DNA is TGTGCCAGCAGCGTAGGGGGACTGGCGGGGACCGAGCAGTACTTC. It is translated as CASSVGGLAGTEQYF.

The chain has TRBV9 and TRBJ2-3, with D maybe TRBD2 (5 bases). Germline lookup yields CDR1 SGDLS and CDR2 YYNGEE. The CDR3 consists of 15 residues. Trimming stripped 1 base from V and 4 bases from J, with 13 bases between. The CDR3 nucleotides are TGTGCCAGCAGCGTAATGGGAGTCCTCGCAGATACGCAGTATTTT. Translation: CASSVMGVLADTQYF.

J is TRBJ1-1 and V is TRBV30; 9 positions agree with TRBD1. CDR3 size: 13 residues. V shed 5 bases, J shed 6 bases, and the junction held 7 bases outside the gene matches. Germline V gives CDR1 GTSNPN, CDR2 SVGIG (reference sequence). CDR3 DNA sequence: TGTGCCTGGGATACAGGGGGCCGGGCTGAAGCTTTCTTT. This sequence encodes CAWDTGGRAEAFF.

This clone has only a few counts. This chain connects TRBV6-1 to TRBJ2-6; D is perhaps TRBD1 (6 bases). V lost 3 bases and J 0 bases, leaving 12 bases between the germline ends. The CDR3 totals 17 residues. The germline V gene encodes CDR1 MNHNS and CDR2 SASEGT. CDR3 sequence: CASSDRDMTSGANVLTF. CDR3 DNA: TGTGCCAGCAGTGACCGGGACATGACCTCTGGGGCCAACGTCCTGACTTTC.

The chain combines TRBV7-2 with TRBJ2-7; possibly TRBD2 for D (5 bases). V gave up 4 bases and J gave up 0 bases, with 13 bases separating them. The CDR3 is 15 residues long. The germline gives CDR1 SGHTA, CDR2 FQGNSA. The CDR3, as DNA: TGTGCCAGCAGCTCGCCCAGCGGTAACTCCTACGAGCAGTACTTC. Translated: CASSSPSGNSYEQYF.

The rearrangement uses TRBV25-1 and TRBJ2-5; D is possibly TRBD2 (5 bases). Germline-derived CDR1 and CDR2 are MGHDK and SYGVNS. The V gene lost 6 bases and the J gene lost 2 bases, with 10 bases spanning the gap. This CDR3 has 13 amino acids. CDR3 loop: CASSQPGQETQYF. Written as DNA, the CDR3 is TGTGCCAGCAGCCAGCCGGGACAAGAGACCCAGTACTTC.

This clone was seen repeatedly, ten times or more. The CDR3 sequence is CACRQGEGTDTQYF. Written as DNA, the CDR3 is TGTGCCTGCCGGCAGGGCGAGGGCACAGATACGCAGTATTTT. V usage is TRBV28 and J usage is TRBJ2-3, with D perhaps matching TRBD1 (5 bases). There are 14 residues in the CDR3. Germline CDR1 reads MDHEN; CDR2 reads SYDVKM. The germline V and J ends were trimmed by 11 bases and 1 base, with 16 bases remaining between them.

Worth noting for this clone: The same CDR3 also results from other DNA sequences found in this sample. V usage is TRBV19 and J usage is TRBJ2-7; the D gene is possibly TRBD1 (6 bases). V lost 1 base and J lost 1, with 8 bases in between. The CDR3 is 14 residues long. Germline assignment: CDR1 LNHDA and CDR2 SQIVND (reference sequence). CDR3: CASSIGGGSYEQYF. CDR3 bases: TGTGCCAGTAGTATAGGAGGGGGTTCCTACGAGCAGTACTTC. Full variable domain (remainder filled in from reference TRBV19 and TRBJ2-7): DGGITQSPKYLFRKEGQNVTLSCEQNLNHDAMYWYRQDPGQGLRLIYYSQIVNDFQKGDIAEGYSVSREKKESFPLTVTSAQKNPTAFYLCASSIGGGSYEQYFGPGTRLTVT.

The genes are TRBV12-5 and TRBJ2-1; 8 nucleotides match TRBD1. CDR1 LGHNT and CDR2 FRNRAP come from the germline V gene. The V segment lost 2 bases and the J segment 2 bases; nucleotides outside the gene matches: 14. CDR3 length: 19 amino acids. The CDR3 sequence is CASGLPPTGQELPYNEQFF. The CDR3 coding sequence is TGTGCTAGTGGTTTGCCCCCCACGGGACAGGAATTGCCCTACAATGAGCAGTTCTTC.

Comments on this clone: One end of the junction is discordant with germline, which a read error may explain. The chain employs TRBV7-7 and TRBJ2-1, with D perhaps TRBD1 (5 bases). The CDR3 is 13 residues long. Germline CDR1 reads SSHAT; CDR2 reads FNYEAQ (reference sequence). CDR3 sequence reads: CASSLEGAAEQFF. CDR3 nucleotide sequence: TGTGCTAGCAGCTTAGAAGGGGCCGCTGAGCAGTTCTTC. Using reference TRBV7-7 and TRBJ2-1 for the parts outside the CDR3, the full variable domain is GAGVSQSPRYKVTKRGQDVTLRCDPISSHATLYWYQQALGQGPEFLTYFNYEAQPDKSGLPSDRFSAERPEGSISTLTIQRTEQRDSAMYRCASSLEGAAEQFFGPGTRLTVL.

The rearrangement uses TRBV5-4 and TRBJ2-7; 10 positions agree with TRBD2. The CDR3 runs to 15 residues. Per germline, CDR1 SGHNT and CDR2 YYREEE (reference sequence). Unmatched junction bases numbered 5, after V lost 3 bases and J lost 2 bases. The CDR3 protein is CASSSSGRAAYEQYF. CDR3 nucleotide sequence: TGTGCCAGCAGCTCCAGCGGGAGGGCCGCCTACGAGCAGTACTTC.

This clone showed up just a few times. This sequence joins TRBV19 and TRBJ1-3; 7 bases are a match to TRBD1. The CDR3 length is 15 residues. The germline V gene has CDR1 LNHDA and CDR2 SQIVND (reference sequence). The trim removed 7 bases at V and 0 bases at J, leaving 6 bases unmatched. CDR3 sequence (DNA): TGTGCCAGTACCCAGGGACAGTCCTCTGGAAACACCATATATTTT. This codes for CASTQGQSSGNTIYF. The full variable domain, rest sourced from reference TRBV19 and TRBJ1-3, is DGGITQSPKYLFRKEGQNVTLSCEQNLNHDAMYWYRQDPGQGLRLIYYSQIVNDFQKGDIAEGYSVSREKKESFPLTVTSAQKNPTAFYLCASTQGQSSGNTIYFGEGSWLTVV.

The gene calls are TRBV19 and TRBJ2-1; D uncertain. This CDR3 has 13 residues. Germline values: CDR1 LNHDA, CDR2 SQIVND (reference sequence). Deletions cut 5 bases from V and 6 bases from J, with 11 bases between. The DNA of the CDR3 is TGTGCCAGTAGTTCAGATCGTGTCAATGAGCAGTTCTTC. This encodes CASSSDRVNEQFF.